Included here is one T cell receptor beta chain sequence, with context. What it binds is unknown. The TCR beta CDR3 regions underwent amplification from RNA transcripts. The authors performed first-round RT-PCR with HTBI primers and then a second-round multiplex PCR. TCRdb used MiXCR to reprocess the multiplex PCR reads, holding one entry per CDR3 protein. The sample has approximately 700,000 distinct CDR3 sequences, about 40% seen once. CDR3 length: 14 residues. Germline V CDR1 and CDR2: SGHVS, FQNEAQ. Trimming pared 5 bases from V and 9 bases from J, leaving 20 bases between. Other autoimmune diseases, uncontrolled infections, pregnancy or lactation led to the exclusion of patients. These data are taken from a study of Graves' ophthalmopathy and Graves' hyperthyroidism. Study context: Peripheral blood was gathered at the point of initial diagnosis, before any treatment started.

Study-level findings and limits: The study's model predicted ophthalmopathy progression at 70.59% sensitivity and approximately 72% specificity. Ophthalmopathy could be told apart from stable hyperthyroidism by a 13-signature model (under 90% sensitivity, around 78% specificity).

What was sequenced was peripheral blood. This sequence originates from an adult man with Graves' ophthalmopathy. The chain links TRBV7-8 to TRBJ2-7, with D perhaps assigned TRBD1 or TRBD2 (5 bases each). CDR3: CASSLRGGVDTQYF. The CDR3 DNA reads TGTGCCAGCAGCCTCCGTGGGGGAGTAGATACGCAGTACTTC. The variable domain in full, completed from reference TRBV7-8 and TRBJ2-7, reads GAGVSQSPRYKVAKRGQDVALRCDPISGHVSLFWYQQALGQGPEFLTYFQNEAQLDKSGLPSDRFFAERPEGSVSTLKIQRTQQEDSAVYLCASSLRGGVDTQYFGPGTRLTVT.